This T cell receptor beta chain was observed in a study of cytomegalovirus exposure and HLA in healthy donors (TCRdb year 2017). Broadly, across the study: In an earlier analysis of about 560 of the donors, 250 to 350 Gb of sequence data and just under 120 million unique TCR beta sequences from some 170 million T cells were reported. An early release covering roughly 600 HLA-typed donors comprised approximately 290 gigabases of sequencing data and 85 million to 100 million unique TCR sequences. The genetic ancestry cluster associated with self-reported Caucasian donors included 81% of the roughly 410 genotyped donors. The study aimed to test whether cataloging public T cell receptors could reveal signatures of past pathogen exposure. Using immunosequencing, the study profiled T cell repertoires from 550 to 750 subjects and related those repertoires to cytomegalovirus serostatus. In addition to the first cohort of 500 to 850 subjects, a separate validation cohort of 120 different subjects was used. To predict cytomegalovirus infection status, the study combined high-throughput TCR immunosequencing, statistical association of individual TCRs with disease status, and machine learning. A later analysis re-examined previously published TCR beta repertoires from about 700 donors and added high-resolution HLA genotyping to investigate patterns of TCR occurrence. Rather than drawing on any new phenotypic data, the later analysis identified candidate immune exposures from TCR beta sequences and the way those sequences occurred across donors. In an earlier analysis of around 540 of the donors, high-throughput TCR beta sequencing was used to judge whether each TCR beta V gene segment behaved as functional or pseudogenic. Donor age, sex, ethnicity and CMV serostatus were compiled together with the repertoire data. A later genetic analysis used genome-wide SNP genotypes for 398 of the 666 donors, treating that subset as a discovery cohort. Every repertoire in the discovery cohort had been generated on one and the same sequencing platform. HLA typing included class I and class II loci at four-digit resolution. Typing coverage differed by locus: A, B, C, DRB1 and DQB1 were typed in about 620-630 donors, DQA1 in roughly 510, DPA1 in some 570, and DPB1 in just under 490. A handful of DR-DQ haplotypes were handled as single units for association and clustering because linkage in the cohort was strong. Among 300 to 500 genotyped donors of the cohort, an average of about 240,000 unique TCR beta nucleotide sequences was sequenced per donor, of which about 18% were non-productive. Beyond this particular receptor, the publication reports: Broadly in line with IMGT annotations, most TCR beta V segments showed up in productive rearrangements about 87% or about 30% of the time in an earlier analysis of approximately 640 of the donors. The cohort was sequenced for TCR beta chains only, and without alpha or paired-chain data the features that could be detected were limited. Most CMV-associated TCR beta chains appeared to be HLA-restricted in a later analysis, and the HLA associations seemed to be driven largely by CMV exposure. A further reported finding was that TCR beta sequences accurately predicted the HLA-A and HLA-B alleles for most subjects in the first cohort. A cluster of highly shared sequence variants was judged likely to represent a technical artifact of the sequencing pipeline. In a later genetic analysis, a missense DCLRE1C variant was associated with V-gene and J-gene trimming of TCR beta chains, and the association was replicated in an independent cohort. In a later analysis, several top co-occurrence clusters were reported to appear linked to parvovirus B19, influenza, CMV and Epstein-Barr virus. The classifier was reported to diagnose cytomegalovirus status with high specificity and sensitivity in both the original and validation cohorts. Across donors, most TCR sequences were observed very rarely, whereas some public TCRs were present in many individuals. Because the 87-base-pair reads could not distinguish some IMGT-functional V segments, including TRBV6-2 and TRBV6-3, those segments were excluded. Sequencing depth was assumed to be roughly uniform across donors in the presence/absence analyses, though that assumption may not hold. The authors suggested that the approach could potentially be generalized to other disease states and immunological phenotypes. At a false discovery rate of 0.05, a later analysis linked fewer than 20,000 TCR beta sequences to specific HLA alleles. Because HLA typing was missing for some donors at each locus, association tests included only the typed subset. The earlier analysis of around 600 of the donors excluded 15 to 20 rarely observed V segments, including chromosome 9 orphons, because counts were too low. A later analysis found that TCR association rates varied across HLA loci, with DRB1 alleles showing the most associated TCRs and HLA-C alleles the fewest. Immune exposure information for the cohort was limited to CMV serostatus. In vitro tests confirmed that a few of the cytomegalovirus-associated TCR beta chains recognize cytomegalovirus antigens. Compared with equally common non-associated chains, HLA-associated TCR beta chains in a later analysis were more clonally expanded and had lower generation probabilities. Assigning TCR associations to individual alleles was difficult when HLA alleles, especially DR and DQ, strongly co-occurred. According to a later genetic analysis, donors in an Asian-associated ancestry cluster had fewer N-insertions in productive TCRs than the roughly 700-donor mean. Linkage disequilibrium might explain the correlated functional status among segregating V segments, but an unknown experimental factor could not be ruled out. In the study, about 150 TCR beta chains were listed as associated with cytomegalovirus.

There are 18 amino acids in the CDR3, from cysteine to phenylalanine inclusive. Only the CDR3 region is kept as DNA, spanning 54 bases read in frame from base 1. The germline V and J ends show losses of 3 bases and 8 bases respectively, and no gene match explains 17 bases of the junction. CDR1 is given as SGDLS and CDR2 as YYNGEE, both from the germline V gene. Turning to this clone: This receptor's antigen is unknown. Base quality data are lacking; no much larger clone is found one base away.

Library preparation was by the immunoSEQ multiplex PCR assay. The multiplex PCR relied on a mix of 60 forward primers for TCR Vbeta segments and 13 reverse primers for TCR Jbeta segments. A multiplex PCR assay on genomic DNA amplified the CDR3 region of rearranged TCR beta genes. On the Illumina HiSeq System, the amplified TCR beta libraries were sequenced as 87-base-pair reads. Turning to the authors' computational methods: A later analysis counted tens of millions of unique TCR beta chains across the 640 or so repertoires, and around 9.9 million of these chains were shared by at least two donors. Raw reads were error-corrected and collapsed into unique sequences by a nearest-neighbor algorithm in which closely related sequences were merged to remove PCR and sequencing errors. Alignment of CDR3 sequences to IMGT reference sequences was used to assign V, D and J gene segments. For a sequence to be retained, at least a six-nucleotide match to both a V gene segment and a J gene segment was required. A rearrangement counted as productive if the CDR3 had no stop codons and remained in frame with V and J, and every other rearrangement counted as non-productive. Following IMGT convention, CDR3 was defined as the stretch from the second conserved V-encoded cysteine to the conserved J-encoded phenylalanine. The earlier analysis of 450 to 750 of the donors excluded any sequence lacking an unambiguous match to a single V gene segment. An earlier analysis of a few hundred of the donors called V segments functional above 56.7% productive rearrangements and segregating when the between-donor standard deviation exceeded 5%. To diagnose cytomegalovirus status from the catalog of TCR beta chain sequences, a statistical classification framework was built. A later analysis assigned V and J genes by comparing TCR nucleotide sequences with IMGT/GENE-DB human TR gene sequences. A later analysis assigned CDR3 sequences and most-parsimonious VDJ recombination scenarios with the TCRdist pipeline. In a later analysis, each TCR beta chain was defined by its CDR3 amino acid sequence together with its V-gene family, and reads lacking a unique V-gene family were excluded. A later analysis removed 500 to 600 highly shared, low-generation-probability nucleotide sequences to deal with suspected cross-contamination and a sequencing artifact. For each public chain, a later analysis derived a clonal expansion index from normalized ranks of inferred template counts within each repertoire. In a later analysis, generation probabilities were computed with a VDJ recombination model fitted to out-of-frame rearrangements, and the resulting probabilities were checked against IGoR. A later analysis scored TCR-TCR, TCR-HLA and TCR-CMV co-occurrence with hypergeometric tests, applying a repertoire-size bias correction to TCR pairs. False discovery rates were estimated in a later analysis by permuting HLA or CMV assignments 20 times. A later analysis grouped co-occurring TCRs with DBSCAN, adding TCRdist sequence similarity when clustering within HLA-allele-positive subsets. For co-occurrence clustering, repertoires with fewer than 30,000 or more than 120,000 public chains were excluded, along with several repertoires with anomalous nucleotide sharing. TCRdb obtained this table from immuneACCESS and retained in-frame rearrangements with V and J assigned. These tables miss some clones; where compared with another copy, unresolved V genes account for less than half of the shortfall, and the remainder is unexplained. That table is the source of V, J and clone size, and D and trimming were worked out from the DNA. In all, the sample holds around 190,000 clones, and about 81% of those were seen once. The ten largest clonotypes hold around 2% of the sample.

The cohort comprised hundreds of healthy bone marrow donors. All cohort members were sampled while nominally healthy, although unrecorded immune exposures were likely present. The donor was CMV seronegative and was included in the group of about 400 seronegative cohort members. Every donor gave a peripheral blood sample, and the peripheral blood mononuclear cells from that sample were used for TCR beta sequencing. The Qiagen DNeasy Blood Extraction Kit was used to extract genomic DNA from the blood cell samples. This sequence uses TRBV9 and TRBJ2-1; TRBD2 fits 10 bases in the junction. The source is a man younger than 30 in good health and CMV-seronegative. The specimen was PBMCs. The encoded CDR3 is CASSEKPGSGRVYDEQFF. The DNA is TGTGCCAGCAGCGAGAAACCAGGGAGCGGGAGGGTATACGATGAGCAGTTCTTC.